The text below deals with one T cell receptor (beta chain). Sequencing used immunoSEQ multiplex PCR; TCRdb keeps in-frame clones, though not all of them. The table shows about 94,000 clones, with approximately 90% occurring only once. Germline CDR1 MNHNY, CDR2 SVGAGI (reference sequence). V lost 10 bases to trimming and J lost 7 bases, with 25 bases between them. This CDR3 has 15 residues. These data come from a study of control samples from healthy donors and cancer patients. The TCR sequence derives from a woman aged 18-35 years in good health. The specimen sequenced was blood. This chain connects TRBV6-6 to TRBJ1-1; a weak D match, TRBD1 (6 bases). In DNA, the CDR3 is TGTGCCACCCAAAACCCTCGGACAGTCGGCGGTGAAGCTTTCTTT. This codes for CATQNPRTVGGEAFF.